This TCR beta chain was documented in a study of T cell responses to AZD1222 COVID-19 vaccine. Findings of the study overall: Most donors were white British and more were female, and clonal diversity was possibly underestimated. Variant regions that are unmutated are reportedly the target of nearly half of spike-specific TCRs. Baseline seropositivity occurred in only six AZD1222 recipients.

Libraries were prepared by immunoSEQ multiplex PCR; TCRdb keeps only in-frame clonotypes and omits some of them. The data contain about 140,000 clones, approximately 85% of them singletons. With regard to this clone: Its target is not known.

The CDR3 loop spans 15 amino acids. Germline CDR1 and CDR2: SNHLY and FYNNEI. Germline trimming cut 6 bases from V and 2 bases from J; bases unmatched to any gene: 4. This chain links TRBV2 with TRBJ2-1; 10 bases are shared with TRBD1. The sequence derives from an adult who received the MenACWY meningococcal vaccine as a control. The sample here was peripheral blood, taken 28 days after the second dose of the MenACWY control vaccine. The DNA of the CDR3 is TGTGCCAGCAGAGCGACAGGGGGCCCCTACAATGAGCAGTTCTTC. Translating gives CASRATGGPYNEQFF.